Following are 18 T cell receptor beta chains from one sample sequenced in a study of siplizumab effects on memory and regulatory T cells (dated by TCRdb to between 2018 and 2021). Mixed lymphocyte reaction cells were cocultured at 37°C for more than 5 days. Receptors were amplified or captured by the immunoSEQ multiplex PCR assay. Drawn from immuneACCESS, this table holds only the in-frame rearrangements with V and J called that TCRdb kept. Clones are partly lost; checked studies trace under half to an unresolved V gene and leave the rest unexplained. The sample table lists more than 13,000 clones, around 41% of them with a count of one. The ten largest clones represent about 8.3% of the sample. Their antigens are not known. Material for sequencing was CFSE-low (dividing) CD4+ T cells sorted from an allogeneic mixed lymphocyte reaction. The receptors were gathered from a human donor in good health; the cells came from an allogeneic mixed lymphocyte reaction. Some clones in this sample may be carry-over from other donors' samples.

This clone was detected a few times. The rearrangement links TRBV6-6 to TRBJ1-2; TRBD1 matches at 7 bases. CDR1 and CDR2 from the germline V gene are MNHNY and SVGAGI (reference sequence). The CDR3 is made up of 13 amino acids. After removal of 7 bases from V and 8 bases from J, the junction contained 10 bases not matched to a gene. For the CDR3, the DNA is TGTGCCAGCAAAGTGGAGGGGGCAGGCGGCTACACCTTC. As protein: CASKVEGAGGYTF.

On this clone: The same CDR3 also results from other DNA sequences found in this sample. The chain recombines TRBV5-1 with TRBJ2-5; the D gene is possibly TRBD1 (8 bases). V was shortened by 4 bases and J by 5 bases, with 15 bases between the two germline ends. The CDR3 runs to 14 residues. Per the germline V gene, CDR1 is SGHRS and CDR2 is YFSETQ. The CDR3 DNA is TGCGCCAGCAGCACTGGACAGGGAGGGGAGACCCAGTACTTC. Translated, it gives CASSTGQGGETQYF.

By sample fraction, this clone is medium-sized. This rearrangement joins TRBV5-6 to TRBJ2-1; 7 nucleotides align to TRBD2. Per germline, CDR1 SGHDT and CDR2 YYEEEE. CDR3 size: 17 residues. After removal of 0 bases from V and 4 bases from J, the junction contained 10 bases not matched to a gene. CDR3 residues: CASSLELGGLAYNEQFF. The CDR3 DNA follows: TGTGCCAGCAGCTTGGAGTTGGGAGGGCTGGCGTACAATGAGCAGTTCTTC.

This clone came up a few times. The chain recombines TRBV5-1 with TRBJ2-3; D not certain. V was pared by 0 bases and J by 4 bases, with 6 bases between. The germline V gene encodes CDR1 SGHRS and CDR2 YFSETQ. This CDR3 contains 13 residues. The CDR3 is CASSLDRADTQYF. CDR3 DNA sequence: TGCGCCAGCAGCTTGGACAGAGCAGATACGCAGTATTTT.

The chain links TRBV11-2 to TRBJ2-4; no firm D call. CDR3 length: 14 residues. V dropped 5 bases and J dropped 9 bases, with 17 bases sitting between them. Looked up from germline, CDR1 is SGHAT and CDR2 is FQNNGV. CDR3 protein: CASSPRLQSPIQYF. The DNA for the CDR3 is TGTGCCAGCAGCCCCAGACTTCAAAGCCCCATTCAGTACTTC. The complete variable domain, with remaining parts taken from reference TRBV11-2 and TRBJ2-4, reads EAGVAQSPRYKIIEKRQSVAFWCNPISGHATLYWYQQILGQGPKLLIQFQNNGVVDDSQLPKDRFSAERLKGVDSTLKIQPAKLEDSAVYLCASSPRLQSPIQYFGAGTRLSVL.

This chain joins TRBV30 and TRBJ2-1, with D possibly TRBD2 on 5 matching bases. The V end lost 5 bases, the J end lost 4 bases, and 15 bases lay between the germline ends. In germline, CDR1 is GTSNPN, CDR2 SVGIG (reference sequence). This CDR3 contains 14 residues. CDR3 amino acids: CAWEGLNSYNEQFF. The CDR3 DNA follows: TGTGCCTGGGAGGGCCTCAACTCATACAATGAGCAGTTCTTC.

The chain combines TRBV6-6 with TRBJ1-5; no definite D call. The CDR3 extends over 13 amino acids. V was trimmed by 4 bases and J by 5 bases, leaving 9 bases between them. Germline CDR1 reads MNHNY; CDR2 reads SVGAGI (reference sequence). The CDR3 nucleotides read TGTGCCAGCAGTTTAGGAATTTATCAGCCCCAGCATTTT. It yields the protein CASSLGIYQPQHF.

This clone is medium-sized by share. The V and J genes are TRBV6-5 and TRBJ2-7; D is unclear. This CDR3 comprises 12 residues. Per the germline V gene, CDR1 is MNHEY and CDR2 is SVGAGI. With 4 bases removed from V and 2 bases from J, the gap between germline ends came to 6 bases. The CDR3 bases are TGTGCCAGCAGTTCCAAGCCCTACGAGCAGTACTTC. It specifies CASSSKPYEQYF.

The gene calls are TRBV2 and TRBJ1-5; possibly TRBD1 for D (6 bases). The CDR3 has 16 residues. V lost 5 bases and J lost 4, with 18 bases in between. The germline gives CDR1 SNHLY, CDR2 FYNNEI. The CDR3 DNA reads as TGTGCCAGCAGTCAGGGGACGGCACCGGGGAATCAGCCCCAGCATTTT. It translates to CASSQGTAPGNQPQHF.

The V call is TRBV5-1, the J call TRBJ2-5; 8 nucleotides match TRBD1. This CDR3 is built from 14 residues. J was trimmed by 1 base and V by 4 bases; bases with no gene match: 3. CDR1 is SGHRS, CDR2 YFSETQ, per germline. CDR3 sequence reads: CASSHTGGQETQYF. CDR3 nucleotide sequence: TGCGCCAGCAGCCACACAGGGGGCCAAGAGACCCAGTACTTC.

By share, this clone counts as medium-sized (0.01 to 0.1%). The chain combines TRBV7-3 with TRBJ2-7; D might be TRBD1 or TRBD2, each matching 5 bases. The CDR3 is 15 residues long. Germline V gene data show CDR1 as SGHTA and CDR2 as FQGTGA. Trimming took off 1 base at V and 6 bases at J, with 16 bases between the two ends. The CDR3 DNA reads as TGTGCCAGCAGCTTAATGTCCGGGGCCTCGGGCGAGCAGTACTTC. Translation: CASSLMSGASGEQYF.

The J gene is TRBJ2-7, the V gene TRBV30, with 9 bases matching TRBD2. This CDR3 has 15 amino acids. Germline CDR1 and CDR2: GTSNPN and SVGIG (reference sequence). V shed 2 bases, J shed 5 bases, and the junction held 10 bases outside the gene matches. The CDR3 loop is CAWSSGGRAFDEQYF. The CDR3 nucleotides are TGTGCCTGGAGTTCTGGCGGGAGGGCCTTTGACGAGCAGTACTTC.

The genes are TRBV7-9 and TRBJ2-7; D unresolved. Per the germline V gene, CDR1 is SEHNR and CDR2 is FQNEAQ (reference sequence). This CDR3 spans 12 amino acids. V lost 1 base to trimming and J lost 5 bases, with 6 bases between them. Here the CDR3 DNA reads TGTGCCAGCAGCTTAGTCGGTAACGAGCAGTACTTC. Protein: CASSLVGNEQYF.

CDR3 protein: CSVYDRVGNTIYF. As DNA, the CDR3 is TGCAGCGTCTACGACAGGGTTGGAAACACCATATATTTT. The chain joins TRBV29-1 to TRBJ1-3; 7 bases align to TRBD1. Germline CDR1 reads SQVTM; CDR2 reads ANQGSEA. The CDR3 consists of 13 residues. J was trimmed by 3 bases and V by 6 bases; bases with no gene match: 5.

The gene calls are TRBV15 and TRBJ2-6, with D perhaps TRBD1 (6 bases). The CDR3 length is 14 residues. Germline CDR1 reads LNHNV; CDR2 reads YYDKDF (reference sequence). With 3 bases removed from V and 6 bases from J, the gap between germline ends came to 9 bases. CDR3 loop: CATSSPGQANVLTF. Written as DNA, the CDR3 is TGTGCCACCAGCAGTCCGGGACAGGCCAACGTCCTGACTTTC.

CDR3 protein: CASSSPGLGDNEQFF. DNA of the CDR3: TGTGCCAGCAGTTCGCCGGGACTAGGAGACAATGAGCAGTTCTTC. The gene calls are TRBV6-6 and TRBJ2-1; 8 positions match TRBD2. Losses at the gene ends were 4 bases for V and 5 bases for J; bases not matched to a gene: 7. CDR3 size: 15 residues. Per the germline V gene, CDR1 is MNHNY and CDR2 is SVGAGI (reference sequence).

The gene calls are TRBV5-4 and TRBJ1-2, with TRBD1 matching over 8 bases. The CDR3 has 14 residues. V dropped 4 bases and J dropped 7; count of bases not matched to a gene: 9. Germline V lookup: CDR1 SGHNT, CDR2 YYREEE (reference sequence). CDR3 in amino acids: CASSQITGGIGYTF. CDR3 DNA: TGTGCCAGCAGCCAGATAACAGGGGGGATTGGCTACACCTTC.

This clone was seen only a few times. CDR3 nucleotides: TGTGCCAGCAGTGGGAGGTCAGGAACGCAGTATTTT. Translated: CASSGRSGTQYF. This sequence joins TRBV6-6 and TRBJ2-3, with D maybe TRBD2 (6 bases). Germline V CDR1 and CDR2: MNHNY, SVGAGI (reference sequence). Trimming took off 5 bases at V and 9 bases at J, with 12 bases between the two ends. The CDR3 has 12 amino acids.